These T cell receptor beta chains were read from a single sample in a study of cytomegalovirus exposure and HLA in healthy donors. Sequenced by immunoSEQ multiplex PCR; TCRdb stores in-frame clones only, minus some. Found here are around 120,000 clones, about 80% of them singletons; the top ten hold 3% to 4%. Specimen: PBMCs. These receptors came from a middle-aged woman in good health and CMV-seronegative. CDR3s include the opening cysteine and the closing phenylalanine or tryptophan. The order of the fields is V gene, clone size, CDR3 length, J gene, D gene, CDR3 DNA, CDR3 protein. A D gene is named only where the DNA matches it firmly. Rows may omit the clone size; those that give it use once, few, many or a size class.

TRBV27	.	15	TRBJ1-2	.	TGTGCCAGCAGTTCCGGATTGGGCAGTAACTATGGCTACACCTTC	CASSSGLGSNYGYTF
TRBV28	.	14	TRBJ1-5	.	TGTGCCAGCAGTCCCCAAATGGGGGCTCAGCCCCAGCATTTT	CASSPQMGAQPQHF
TRBV15	once	12	TRBJ1-6	.	TGTGCCACCAGCAGTCGGGATTCACCCCTCCCCTTT	CATSSRDSPLPF
TRBV5-1	.	15	TRBJ1-1	TRBD1	TGCGCCAGCAGCATACGGACAGGGGGGGTGACTGAAGCTTTCTTT	CASSIRTGGVTEAFF
TRBV28	.	13	TRBJ1-2	.	TGTGCCAGCAGTTTTCGGGGATTCTATGGCTACACCTTC	CASSFRGFYGYTF
TRBV21-1	.	18	TRBJ2-7	.	TGTGCCAGCAGCAAAGGGGCCGCTGAGGGTCCTCCTGACTACGAGCAGTACTTC	CASSKGAAEGPPDYEQYF
TRBV4-1	.	16	TRBJ2-3	TRBD2	TGCGCCAGCAGCCAGCAGCCGGGACTAGCGCCAGATACGCAGTATTTT	CASSQQPGLAPDTQYF
TRBV7-2	.	16	TRBJ2-3	.	TGTGCCAGCAGCTTAGGGGCCGGCTTGGCCGCGTATACGCAGTATTTT	CASSLGAGLAAYTQYF
TRBV4-3	.	16	TRBJ2-2	TRBD2	TGCGCCAGCAGCCAAATGACTAGCCTGAACACCGGGGAGCTGTTTTTT	CASSQMTSLNTGELFF
TRBV10-3	.	16	TRBJ2-1	TRBD2	TGTGCCATCAGTGAGCCGGGACTAACCGCTTACAATGAGCAGTTCTTC	CAISEPGLTAYNEQFF
TRBV7-3	many	20	TRBJ2-1	TRBD2	TGTGCCAGCCCCAGGCTAGCGGGAGCCCCGGCTACTCGGTCCTACAATGAGCAGTTCTTC	CASPRLAGAPATRSYNEQFF
TRBV5-1	many	13	TRBJ2-3	.	TGCGCCAGCAGCAGCGAAGGCACAGATACGCAGTATTTT	CASSSEGTDTQYF
TRBV5-1	.	13	TRBJ2-7	TRBD1	TGCGCCAGCAGCTTCTATCAGGGGGCCGAGCAGTACTTC	CASSFYQGAEQYF
TRBV7-9	.	15	TRBJ1-4	.	TGTGCCAGCAGCCTTTCCCAGGCAACTAATGAAAAACTGTTTTTT	CASSLSQATNEKLFF
TRBV5-1	.	17	TRBJ2-3	TRBD2	TGCGCCAGCAGCTTGGCCCCCCTAGCGGGGGGGTCAGATACGCAGTATTTT	CASSLAPLAGGSDTQYF
TRBV15	.	14	TRBJ2-3	TRBD1	TGTGCCACCAGCTTGGCAGGGGGCTCAGATACGCAGTATTTT	CATSLAGGSDTQYF
TRBV10-3	.	14	TRBJ2-7	.	TGTGCCATCAGTGATTTGCACAGGGTTCGGGAGCAGTACTTC	CAISDLHRVREQYF
TRBV4-1	.	16	TRBJ2-1	TRBD2	TGCGCCAGCAGCCTCCGGCTAGCGGGGGGGCCGAATGAGCAGTTCTTC	CASSLRLAGGPNEQFF
TRBV29-1	.	17	TRBJ2-7	.	TGCAGCGCTCAAAAGCCGGCTAGGGGCTGGATCGGGTACGAGCAGTACTTC	CSAQKPARGWIGYEQYF
TRBV27	.	13	TRBJ1-1	.	TGTGCCAGCAGTCCTCAGGGGAACACTGAAGCTTTCTTT	CASSPQGNTEAFF
TRBV19	once	15	TRBJ2-1	TRBD1	TGTGCCAGTCAAGGGACAGCGAGCTCCTACAATGAGCAGTTCTTC	CASQGTASSYNEQFF
TRBV5-1	.	15	TRBJ2-1	.	TGCGCCAGCAGCTTGGCCCTAGCTTCCTACAATGAGCAGTTCTTC	CASSLALASYNEQFF
TRBV7-2	few	16	TRBJ2-3	TRBD1	TGTGCCAGCAGCTTAAACGGACAGGCACTCACAGATACGCAGTATTTT	CASSLNGQALTDTQYF
TRBV7-3	.	13	TRBJ2-1	.	TGTGCCAGCAGCTTAACAGAAGGGGTTGAGCAGTTCTTC	CASSLTEGVEQFF
TRBV4-2	.	17	TRBJ2-1	TRBD2	TGTGCCAGCAGCCAAGTCCTAGCGGGAGATGGATACAATGAGCAGTTCTTC	CASSQVLAGDGYNEQFF
TRBV7-9	.	15	TRBJ2-3	TRBD1	TGTGCCAGCAGCCCTCAATCGACAGGGGCCAGTACGCAGTATTTT	CASSPQSTGASTQYF
TRBV19	.	16	TRBJ2-7	TRBD1	TGTGCCAGTAGTCTCCAAGGGACAGGACTCTCCTACGAGCAGTACTTC	CASSLQGTGLSYEQYF
TRBV5-8	once	15	TRBJ2-6	.	TGTGCCAGCAGCCTGGCCGGGGACATTACCCACGTCCTGACTTTC	CASSLAGDITHVLTF
TRBV19	.	14	TRBJ2-4	.	TGTGCCAGTAGTAACACAGGGGGGGGAAACATTCAGTACTTC	CASSNTGGGNIQYF
TRBV18	.	16	TRBJ1-5	TRBD1	TGTGCCAGCTCACCGCTCGACAGGGGGGCCAATCAGCCCCAGCATTTT	CASSPLDRGANQPQHF
TRBV2	.	14	TRBJ1-5	.	TGTGCCAGCACAGGGGCTCATAGCAATCAGCCCCAGCATTTT	CASTGAHSNQPQHF
TRBV27	.	14	TRBJ2-1	.	TGTGCCAGCAGTGCGGGACTGCCCTCAGACGAGCAGTTCTTC	CASSAGLPSDEQFF
TRBV7-9	.	14	TRBJ1-6	.	TGTGCCAGCAGCTTAGACAGCTATAATTCACCCCTCCACTTT	CASSLDSYNSPLHF
TRBV7-9	many	16	TRBJ1-5	TRBD1	TGTGCCAGCAGCCCCCCTGGACAGGATAGCAATCAGCCCCAGCATTTT	CASSPPGQDSNQPQHF
TRBV5-1	.	15	TRBJ1-2	.	TGCGCCAGCAGCCCCAGCCAGGGCAATAACTATGGCTACACCTTC	CASSPSQGNNYGYTF
TRBV2	.	14	TRBJ1-1	.	TGTGCCAGCAGTGTTCGGGGTATTGAGACTGAAGCTTTCTTT	CASSVRGIETEAFF
TRBV4-3	few	14	TRBJ2-2	TRBD2	TGCGCCAGCAGGGGCGGGAGTAGGACCGGGGAGCTGTTTTTT	CASRGGSRTGELFF
TRBV29-1	.	14	TRBJ1-5	TRBD1	TGCAGCGTCGATTCCAGGGGGCGGATTCAGCCCCAGCATTTT	CSVDSRGRIQPQHF
TRBV10-3	.	12	TRBJ2-7	.	TGTGCCATCAGCCTTGACAGCTACGAGCAGTACTTC	CAISLDSYEQYF
TRBV7-6	.	15	TRBJ2-5	.	TGTGCCAGCAGCTTAGCGATAGGGGGCCAAGAGACCCAGTACTTC	CASSLAIGGQETQYF
TRBV9	.	14	TRBJ1-6	.	TGTGCCAGCAGCCTTGACGGGTATAATTCACCCCTCCACTTT	CASSLDGYNSPLHF
TRBV29-1	.	13	TRBJ1-1	TRBD1	TGCAGCGTGCGCAGGGACAGGGCCACTGAAGCTTTCTTT	CSVRRDRATEAFF
TRBV27	once	15	TRBJ2-7	.	TGTGCCAGCAGGAGGACAGCCGAGGGGCACTACGAGCAGTACTTC	CASRRTAEGHYEQYF
TRBV11-2	.	12	TRBJ2-7	.	TGTGCCAGCAGCGAGAGAACCTACGAGCAGTACTTC	CASSERTYEQYF
TRBV5-1	.	17	TRBJ1-4	TRBD1	TGCGCCAGCAGCTTGGGCGCGCACACAGGGGAGAGTGAAAAACTGTTTTTT	CASSLGAHTGESEKLFF
TRBV28	.	17	TRBJ1-5	.	TGTGCCAGCAGTTTCAGCGGACAGACTTATAGCAATCAGCCCCAGCATTTT	CASSFSGQTYSNQPQHF
TRBV11-2	.	15	TRBJ2-7	.	TGTGCCAGCAGCTTCAGTGGGGCGGGATCCTACGAGCAGTACTTC	CASSFSGAGSYEQYF
TRBV6-5	.	13	TRBJ2-7	.	TGTGCCAGCAGTTACAATGGCAGAACCGAGCAGTACTTC	CASSYNGRTEQYF
TRBV7-3	.	16	TRBJ2-3	TRBD1	TGTGCCAGCAGCCTAACCGGGACAGGGGGCACAGATACGCAGTATTTT	CASSLTGTGGTDTQYF